This is a list of T cell receptor beta chains from one sample in a study of OX40 agonist ivuxolimab in advanced cancers. The assay was immunoSEQ multiplex PCR, and TCRdb's table has in-frame clones only and misses some. In the table there are around 63,000 clones, over 75% of which are singletons. This specimen consisted of CD4+ or CD8+ T cells sorted from blood, obtained in a trial of the OX40 agonist ivuxolimab. Receptors were obtained from an adult with an advanced solid tumor such as melanoma, head and neck, liver or kidney cancer. Both conserved end residues are part of each CDR3. A D gene is named only where the DNA matches it firmly. Rows may omit the clone size; those that give it use once, few, many or a size class.

-	TRBV5-1	TRBD1	TRBJ1-5	15	TGCGCCAGCAGCTTAACAGGGGGGATCGATCAGCCCCAGCATTTT	CASSLTGGIDQPQHF
-	TRBV7-3	-	TRBJ2-1	15	TGTGCCAGCAGCGCTGACTCTAGCTCCTACAATGAGCAGTTCTTC	CASSADSSSYNEQFF
once	TRBV6-5	-	TRBJ1-3	13	TGTGCCAGCAGGCAGGGGATCGGAAACACCATATATTTT	CASRQGIGNTIYF
-	TRBV18	-	TRBJ1-4	19	TGTGCCAGCTCACTCCGGACGCCGACGGGACCTGCAACTAATGAAAAACTGTTTTTT	CASSLRTPTGPATNEKLFF
-	TRBV5-6	-	TRBJ2-7	12	TGTGCCAGCAGCTTTAACCCATACGAGCAGTACTTC	CASSFNPYEQYF
once	TRBV19	-	TRBJ2-5	13	TGTGCCAGTAGTAGAGACCCCCAAGAGACCCAGTACTTC	CASSRDPQETQYF
-	TRBV6-6	TRBD2	TRBJ2-7	14	TGTGCCACCAGGCGGACTAGCAGGGTCTACGAGCAGTACTTC	CATRRTSRVYEQYF
-	TRBV5-1	TRBD2	TRBJ2-5	15	TGCGCCAGCAGGGCTAGCGGGGGGGCCCTGGAGACCCAGTACTTC	CASRASGGALETQYF
-	TRBV19	-	TRBJ1-4	14	TGTGCCAGCACATTCCGGGGGTTAAGTGAAAAACTGTTTTTT	CASTFRGLSEKLFF
-	TRBV5-1	-	TRBJ2-7	15	TGCGCCAGCAGCTCTCAAACAGGGCGCGGGCACGAGCAGTACTTC	CASSSQTGRGHEQYF
-	TRBV9	-	TRBJ1-1	13	TGTGCCAGCAGCGTAAGTAAGGAGACCGAAGCTTTCTTT	CASSVSKETEAFF
-	TRBV6-1	-	TRBJ2-7	14	TGTGCCAGCCGTCTGCAGGGGGGGCCTTACGAGCAGTACTTC	CASRLQGGPYEQYF
-	TRBV10-3	-	TRBJ1-6	14	TGTGCCATCAGGGTGGATTTGACGGGTTCACCCCTCCACTTT	CAIRVDLTGSPLHF
once	TRBV15	-	TRBJ1-5	15	TGTGCCACCAGCAGAGATGGGGATAGCAATCAGCCCCAGCATTTT	CATSRDGDSNQPQHF
-	TRBV5-1	-	TRBJ2-3	17	TGCGCCAGCAGCTCCTCCATTACCTTGGCAGACACAGATACGCAGTATTTT	CASSSSITLADTDTQYF
few	TRBV28	-	TRBJ1-5	16	TGTGCCAGCAGTTTATTCAGCTTTTCGGGCAATCAGCCCCAGCATTTT	CASSLFSFSGNQPQHF
-	TRBV5-1	-	TRBJ2-7	15	TGCGCCAGCAGCGCGGAGACAGGTTCAACCTACGAGCAGTACTTC	CASSAETGSTYEQYF
once	TRBV10-1	-	TRBJ2-4	17	TGCGCCAGCAGTGAGTGGGGCAGGGTCGTAGCCAAAAACATTCAGTACTTC	CASSEWGRVVAKNIQYF
-	TRBV19	-	TRBJ2-7	14	TGTGCCAGTAGTATAACGGGCAGTTCCTACGAGCAGTACTTC	CASSITGSSYEQYF
-	TRBV6-6	TRBD1	TRBJ1-4	16	TGTGCCAGCAGTCCGGGACAGGGGTTAACTAATGAAAAACTGTTTTTT	CASSPGQGLTNEKLFF
-	TRBV5-4	TRBD2	TRBJ2-1	17	TGTGCCAGCAGCTTCGGCGGGAGGTCCTCGGGCGGGAATGAGCAGTTCTTC	CASSFGGRSSGGNEQFF
-	TRBV7-3	TRBD1	TRBJ1-2	13	TGTGCCAGCAGCTTAGGGACAGGGATTGGCTACACCTTC	CASSLGTGIGYTF
-	TRBV19	-	TRBJ2-3	13	TGTGCCAGTAGTATAGGGGTTGGAGATACGCAGTATTTT	CASSIGVGDTQYF
-	TRBV7-2	-	TRBJ2-3	17	TGTGCCAGCAGCCGTTCCCTGGGGTGGGGGAGCACAGATACGCAGTATTTT	CASSRSLGWGSTDTQYF
-	TRBV5-1	TRBD2	TRBJ2-1	16	TGCGCCAGCAGCTTGTTACAGCGGGGGGGCTGGAATGAGCAGTTCTTC	CASSLLQRGGWNEQFF
-	TRBV27	TRBD2	TRBJ2-3	14	TGTGCCAGCAGTCAGGGACTAGCTACAGATACGCAGTATTTT	CASSQGLATDTQYF
-	TRBV7-9	-	TRBJ1-1	14	TGTGCCAGCAGCTTGCAGGGTGTGCGGACTGAAGCTTTCTTT	CASSLQGVRTEAFF
-	TRBV2	-	TRBJ2-3	12	TGTGCCAGCAGTGACAGGGCAGATACGCAGTATTTT	CASSDRADTQYF
-	TRBV29-1	-	TRBJ1-5	14	TGCAGCGTTGCCCCAGGGTCGGGAGATCAGCCCCAGCATTTT	CSVAPGSGDQPQHF
once	TRBV5-1	-	TRBJ2-7	14	TGCGCCAGCAGCTTGAGTCGAGGGATGGACGAGCAGTACTTC	CASSLSRGMDEQYF
-	TRBV5-4	-	TRBJ2-7	15	TGTGCCAGCAGCTTGGGTACAGCCTTAGGGTACGAGCAGTACTTC	CASSLGTALGYEQYF
-	TRBV28	TRBD2	TRBJ2-3	13	TGTGCCAGCGGACTAGCGGGGTCAGATACGCAGTATTTT	CASGLAGSDTQYF
-	TRBV6-1	-	TRBJ1-2	14	TGTGCCAGCAGGGATAGGGGTCTGCTAGGTGGCTACACCTTC	CASRDRGLLGGYTF
-	TRBV27	-	TRBJ1-6	14	TGTGCCAGCAGTACTTTGGGATCGGGATCACCCCTCCACTTT	CASSTLGSGSPLHF
once	TRBV19	-	TRBJ1-1	15	TGTGCCAGTAGTATCGGGGGGATAACAAACACTGAAGCTTTCTTT	CASSIGGITNTEAFF
-	TRBV5-4	TRBD1	TRBJ2-1	13	TGTGCCAGCAGCTCACAGGGGAATAATGAGCAGTTCTTC	CASSSQGNNEQFF
-	TRBV5-4	-	TRBJ2-1	15	TGTGCCAGCAGCTCCAGGCAGGGCCCGGGTTATGAGCAGTTCTTC	CASSSRQGPGYEQFF
few	TRBV7-2	-	TRBJ1-5	15	TGTGCCAGCAGCTTGCTGCCAGGGGCGGCCCAGCCCCAGCATTTT	CASSLLPGAAQPQHF
-	TRBV7-2	-	TRBJ1-1	14	TGTGCCAGCAGCTTAAACAGGGTTGGCACTGAAGCTTTCTTT	CASSLNRVGTEAFF
-	TRBV5-6	-	TRBJ2-5	17	TGTGCCAGCACCGGACCAGGGGGGGGCCTTGGCAAGATGACCCAGTACTTC	CASTGPGGGLGKMTQYF
-	TRBV27	TRBD2	TRBJ2-1	21	TGTGCCAGCAAATCTGAGGTCCAGGGACTAGCGGGCTATGCCTCCTACAATGAGCAGTTCTTC	CASKSEVQGLAGYASYNEQFF
-	TRBV15	TRBD1	TRBJ1-2	14	TGTGCCACCAGCAGAGGACAGGGGGGCTATGGCTACACCTTC	CATSRGQGGYGYTF
-	TRBV5-1	-	TRBJ2-3	15	TGCGCCAGCAGCTTGACCGATTCTAGCACAGATACGCAGTATTTT	CASSLTDSSTDTQYF
-	TRBV9	TRBD2	TRBJ2-1	17	TGTGCCAGCAGCGTAGGGACTAGCGGGAGGGGCTCGTATGAGCAGTTCTTC	CASSVGTSGRGSYEQFF
-	TRBV7-9	TRBD1	TRBJ1-6	15	TGTGCCAGCAGCTTAGAGACAGGGGTTAATTCACCCCTCCACTTT	CASSLETGVNSPLHF
once	TRBV29-1	TRBD2	TRBJ2-3	14	TGCAGCGTACGGCTAGCGGGGTACACAGATACGCAGTATTTT	CSVRLAGYTDTQYF
-	TRBV5-1	TRBD2	TRBJ2-7	15	TGCGCCAGCAGCACCCGCGGGGGGCCCAACTACGAGCAGTACTTC	CASSTRGGPNYEQYF
-	TRBV4-1	-	TRBJ2-5	16	TGCGCCAGCAGCCAACGGGGCCTACCCCCTTGGGAGACCCAGTACTTC	CASSQRGLPPWETQYF
-	TRBV7-9	-	TRBJ2-7	13	TGTGCCAGCAGCTTAAGGGACCCCTACGAGCAGTACTTC	CASSLRDPYEQYF
once	TRBV5-1	-	TRBJ2-7	14	TGCGCCAGCAGCTTTGAGGGGCCGTCCTACGAGCAGTACTTC	CASSFEGPSYEQYF